A single sample is the source of the 13 T cell receptor beta chains below, sequenced in a study of T cell repertoires in cytomegalovirus infection. Antigens of these TCRs are unknown. TCRdb ran MiXCR on the reads and lists one entry per CDR3 protein. The repertoire has some 920,000 distinct CDR3 sequences, approximately 30% of them found once; the top ten carry around 15%. The specimen comprised cultured CD8+ T cells from PBMCs, sampled from culture after CMV antigen stimulation. The receptors were gathered from a human donor in good health (CMV status not recorded). Some clones in this sample may be carry-over from other donors' samples.

V gene TRBV5-5 combines with J gene TRBJ1-5; 8 bases line up with TRBD1. J was trimmed by 16 bases and V by 3 bases; bases with no gene match: 6. Germline CDR1 reads SGHKS; CDR2 reads YYEKEE (reference sequence). This CDR3 is built from 11 residues. The CDR3 spells CASSSGTGSHF. The CDR3 region has the DNA TGTGCCAGCAGCTCCGGGACAGGCAGTCATTTT.

Of note for this clonotype: One base away lies a much larger clone, so this may be a sequencing read error. The chain is built from TRBV14 and TRBJ2-1; D unresolved. The CDR3 is 13 amino acids. CDR1 and CDR2 (germline): SGHDN, FVKESK. The CDR3 nucleotides are TGTGCCAACAGCCAAGAAGGGTACAATGAGCAGTTCTTC. Translating gives CANSQEGYNEQFF.

In this sample, this clonotype turned up many times. The CDR3 loop is CASSLRVGEQFF. CDR3 DNA: TGTGCCAGCAGCCTGAGGGTCGGTGAGCAGTTCTTC. The chain employs TRBV11-2 and TRBJ2-1; the D gene is possibly TRBD2 (5 bases). CDR1 and CDR2 (germline): SGHAT, FQNNGV. The CDR3 consists of 12 residues. Deletions cut 5 bases from V and 9 bases from J, with 11 bases between.

The genes are TRBV28 and TRBJ2-2, with 9 bases lining up with TRBD2. Germline CDR1 is MDHEN and CDR2 is SYDVKM. The CDR3 has 17 amino acids. The trim removed 5 bases at V and 0 bases at J, leaving 7 bases unmatched. The chain's CDR3 is CASSTFSGGANTGELFF. CDR3 bases: TGTGCCAGCAGTACCTTTAGCGGGGGCGCGAACACCGGGGAGCTGTTTTTT.

This clonotype was counted at least ten times. The chain has TRBV6-5 and TRBJ2-3; D perhaps matches TRBD2 (6 bases). Germline assignment: CDR1 MNHEY and CDR2 SVGAGI. V was pared by 0 bases and J by 2 bases, with 15 bases between. This CDR3 region has 17 residues. In nucleotides, the CDR3 is TGTGCCAGCAGTTACTCGAAAGCGGGTGCCCTCACAGATACGCAGTATTTT. It codes for CASSYSKAGALTDTQYF.

This clonotype was counted between two and nine times. The chain couples TRBV19 to TRBJ1-3; D is ambiguous. V lost 7 bases, J lost 0 bases, and 10 bases lay in between. Germline values: CDR1 LNHDA, CDR2 SQIVND (reference sequence). This CDR3 is 14 amino acids long. The CDR3 bases are TGTGCCAGTACCTCGCGGAGCTCTGGAAACACCATATATTTT. Translation gives CASTSRSSGNTIYF.

The chain carries TRBV12-3 or TRBV12-4 and TRBJ2-3, with 9 bases identical to TRBD1. The V segment lost 4 bases and the J segment 2 bases; nucleotides outside the gene matches: 4. This CDR3 is built from 15 residues. CDR3 nucleotides: TGTGCCAGCAGTTGGGACAGGGCTTACACAGATACGCAGTATTTT. It codes for CASSWDRAYTDTQYF.

This chain uses TRBV27 with TRBJ2-5, with 9 bases fitting TRBD1. Germline trimming cut 3 bases from V and 4 bases from J; bases unmatched to any gene: 12. CDR1 and CDR2 (germline): MNHEY, SMNVEV (reference sequence). This CDR3 is 17 amino acids long. In nucleotides, the CDR3 is TGTGCCAGCAGTTTCCTTATGACAGGGGGAGAATTAGAGACCCAGTACTTC. Its translation: CASSFLMTGGELETQYF.

This clonotype has just a few counts. Here the CDR3 DNA reads TGTGCCAGCAGCTTAAGTAAGAGCTATGGCTACACCTTC. Translation: CASSLSKSYGYTF. This chain connects TRBV7-9 to TRBJ1-2; D remains ambiguous. The CDR3 loop spans 13 amino acids. Between the trimmed V and J ends, which lost 2 bases and 4 bases, there was a span of 8 bases. Per the germline V gene, CDR1 is SEHNR and CDR2 is FQNEAQ (reference sequence).

This clonotype was seen only a few times. The chain employs TRBV7-6 and TRBJ1-1; D call uncertain. Germline lookup yields CDR1 SGHVS and CDR2 FNYEAQ. This CDR3 comprises 14 residues. The V and J ends lost 1 base and 4 bases respectively, with 10 bases between them. The CDR3 sequence: CASSLEVAPTEAFF. CDR3 nucleotide sequence: TGTGCCAGCAGCTTAGAGGTGGCACCCACTGAAGCTTTCTTT. Full variable domain (rest looked up from reference TRBV7-6 and TRBJ1-1): GAGVSQSPRYKVTKRGQDVALRCDPISGHVSLYWYRQALGQGPEFLTYFNYEAQQDKSGLPNDRFSAERPEGSISTLTIQRTEQRDSAMYRCASSLEVAPTEAFFGQGTRLTVV.

The rearrangement links TRBV11-2 to TRBJ1-2; no clear D. In germline, CDR1 is SGHAT, CDR2 FQNNGV. The V and J ends lost 5 bases and 4 bases respectively, with 14 bases between them. The CDR3 extends over 14 amino acids. The DNA of the CDR3 is TGTGCCAGCAGCCTCGGCAGGTCCGCCTATGGCTACACCTTC. Translation: CASSLGRSAYGYTF.

This clonotype was observed a few times. This sequence joins TRBV4-2 and TRBJ2-3, with 7 bases aligning to TRBD1. The CDR3 spans 15 residues. The trim removed 3 bases at V and 4 bases at J, leaving 7 bases unmatched. Germline CDR1 and CDR2: LGHNA and YNFKEQ. CDR3 loop: CASSQETGWADTQYF. The CDR3 DNA reads as TGTGCCAGCAGCCAGGAGACAGGGTGGGCAGATACGCAGTATTTT.

This rearrangement joins TRBV12-3 or TRBV12-4 to TRBJ2-2; 12 bases line up with TRBD2. V shed 5 bases, J shed 5 bases, and the junction held 6 bases outside the gene matches. CDR3 length: 16 residues. CDR3 region: CASSPGLAGRTGELFF. CDR3 bases: TGTGCCAGCAGTCCCGGACTAGCGGGGCGTACCGGGGAGCTGTTTTTT.